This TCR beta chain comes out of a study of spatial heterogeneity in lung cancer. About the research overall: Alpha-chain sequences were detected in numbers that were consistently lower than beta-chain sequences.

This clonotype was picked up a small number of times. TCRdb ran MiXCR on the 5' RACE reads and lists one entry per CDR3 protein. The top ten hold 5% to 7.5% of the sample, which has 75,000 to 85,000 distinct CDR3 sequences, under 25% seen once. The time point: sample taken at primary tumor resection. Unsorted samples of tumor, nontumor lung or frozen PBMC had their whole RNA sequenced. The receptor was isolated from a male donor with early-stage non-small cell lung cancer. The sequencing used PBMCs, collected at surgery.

CDR3 sequence reads: CASSLGGTTYYEQYF. DNA of the CDR3: TGTGCCAGCAGTTTAGGCGGGACTACTTATTACGAGCAGTACTTC. The chain uses TRBV28 and TRBJ2-7; 7 bases agree with TRBD2. The junction had 8 bases not matched to a gene; V was cut back by 2 bases and J by 4 bases. The V gene's germline CDR1 is MDHEN and CDR2 SYDVKM. This CDR3 is built from 15 residues.